This TCR beta chain was retrieved from a study of CD8 T cells in Susac syndrome. Study at large: Clinical remission applied to fewer than ten sequenced Susac syndrome patients, and about six had active disease.

Sequencing targeted TCR beta in T cells from blood (CD8+ and CD4+). The ends were cut back, 1 base at V and 7 bases at J, with 4 bases in the middle. The germline V gene has CDR1 SGHDN and CDR2 FVKESK. The CDR3 sequence is 11 residues long. RNA, at roughly 0.5 to 1 ug, was reverse transcribed with random hexamers. TCR beta CDR3 was amplified by immunoSEQ covering 54 Vbeta and 13 Jbeta. TCRdb used MiXCR to reprocess the immunoSEQ multiplex PCR reads, holding one entry per CDR3 protein. The data hold about 120,000 distinct CDR3 sequences, with under 96% observed a single time. V usage is TRBV14 and J usage is TRBJ2-5; D unclear. This receptor was identified in a human donor with Susac syndrome. The sequenced sample consisted of CD4+ T cells from PBMCs. CDR3 nucleotide sequence: TGTGCCAGCAGCCAAGGAACGACCCAGTACTTC. Translation gives CASSQGTTQYF.